These 24 T cell receptor beta chains were sequenced from one sample in a study of radiation and T cells in renal cell carcinoma. Documented time point: baseline pretreatment blood. Treatment here: 15 Gy SBRT to primary tumor, nephrectomy 4 weeks later. The repertoire was sequenced with immunoSEQ multiplex PCR; TCRdb's copy has only in-frame clones and lacks some. The table lists over 45,000 clones, just under 80% of them singletons, with roughly 7.2% in the top ten. This specimen was blood, taken from a patient whose treatment included radiotherapy and nephrectomy. All receptors come from a man between 60 and 75 years old with renal cell carcinoma.

The chain joins TRBV13 to TRBJ1-4, with a weak D call TRBD1 (5 bases). The CDR3 is 15 residues long. CDR1 and CDR2 from the germline V gene are PRHDT and FYEKMQ (reference sequence). The V and J ends lost 4 bases and 2 bases respectively, with 11 bases between them. The CDR3 loop reads CASSSQGFTNEKLFF. The CDR3 DNA reads as TGTGCCAGCAGCTCGCAGGGCTTCACTAATGAAAAACTGTTTTTT.

The chain carries TRBV27 and TRBJ1-1, with D possibly matching TRBD1 (6 bases). V gave up 1 base and J gave up 4 bases, with 13 bases separating them. The CDR3 is 15 amino acids. Germline V gene sequence: CDR1 MNHEY, CDR2 SMNVEV (reference sequence). The CDR3 coding sequence is TGTGCCAGCAGTTTATTCGGGGGGCTTGGCACTGAAGCTTTCTTT. It encodes CASSLFGGLGTEAFF.

The gene calls are TRBV6-4 and TRBJ1-3; unclear D gene. Between the trimmed V and J ends, which lost 8 bases and 4 bases, there was a span of 15 bases. This CDR3 contains 14 residues. CDR1 MRHNA and CDR2 SNTAGT come from the germline V gene. CDR3 sequence: CASAPEAAGNTIYF. The CDR3 DNA follows: TGTGCCAGCGCCCCCGAGGCAGCAGGAAACACCATATATTTT.

This chain connects TRBV19 to TRBJ1-2; D is unclear. V dropped 4 bases and J dropped 2 bases, with 17 bases sitting between them. The CDR3 runs 16 residues. CDR1 is LNHDA, CDR2 SQIVND, per germline (reference sequence). In DNA form, the CDR3 reads TGTGCCAGTAGTACAGGACGATCCCAAACGAACTATGGCTACACCTTC. Protein product: CASSTGRSQTNYGYTF.

The chain links TRBV5-1 to TRBJ1-5; D not certain. Trimming removed 0 bases from V and 6 bases from J, with 13 bases in between. This CDR3 region has 15 residues. Germline V lookup: CDR1 SGHRS, CDR2 YFSETQ. CDR3 DNA sequence: TGCGCCAGCAGCTTGGGCCCCGTCCCCAGTCAGCCCCAGCATTTT. This gives the protein CASSLGPVPSQPQHF.

The chain recombines TRBV27 with TRBJ1-2, with D perhaps matching TRBD1 (6 bases). CDR3 size: 14 residues. From germline, CDR1 is MNHEY and CDR2 SMNVEV (reference sequence). V lost 6 bases, J lost 4 bases, and 15 bases lay in between. CDR3 coding DNA: TGTGCCAGCAGCCGGACAGTTCCCTTCTATGGCTACACCTTC. Protein sequence: CASSRTVPFYGYTF.

The chain recombines TRBV5-6 with TRBJ1-3; no clear D. This CDR3 has 14 residues. The germline CDR1 and CDR2 sequences are SGHDT and YYEEEE. Trimming removed 6 bases at V and 2 bases at J, with 12 bases between. The CDR3: CASIQSGAGNTIYF. As DNA, the CDR3 is TGTGCCAGCATACAGAGCGGGGCTGGAAACACCATATATTTT.

In regard to this clone: The junction departs from the called germline gene at one end, perhaps through a read error. The chain carries TRBV6-1 and TRBJ2-1; D unresolved. CDR1 is MNHNS and CDR2 is SASEGT in the germline V gene. The CDR3 extends over 13 amino acids. The CDR3 bases are TGTGCCAGCAGGGAAGGTCTCTACAATGAGCAGTTCTTC. Its translation is CASREGLYNEQFF.

The chain uses TRBV15 and TRBJ1-5; 7 positions agree with TRBD1. Germline CDR1 LNHNV, CDR2 YYDKDF (reference sequence). J gave up 6 bases and V 0 bases, and 5 bases lay outside the gene matches. The CDR3 spans 15 residues. As DNA, the CDR3 is TGTGCCACCAGCAGAGACAGGGGGGCTAGTCAGCCCCAGCATTTT. Amino acid sequence: CATSRDRGASQPQHF.

The CDR3 bases are TGTGCCAGCAGCTCCCTGGGACTAGCGAGTGCTTTTCGCACAGATACGCAGTATTTT. Its translation is CASSSLGLASAFRTDTQYF. J is TRBJ2-3 and V is TRBV13, with 10 bases lining up with TRBD2. V dropped 4 bases and J dropped 1; count of bases not matched to a gene: 14. There are 19 residues in the CDR3. Germline CDR1 reads PRHDT; CDR2 reads FYEKMQ (reference sequence).

V and J are TRBV27 and TRBJ1-2; D unclear. CDR1 is MNHEY, CDR2 SMNVEV, per germline (reference sequence). This CDR3 has 14 amino acids. The V end was cut by 2 bases, the J end by 1 base, with 8 bases between. The CDR3 sequence: CASSLGPNNYGYTF. The CDR3 nucleotides are TGTGCCAGCAGTTTAGGTCCGAATAACTATGGCTACACCTTC.

The rearrangement links TRBV4-3 to TRBJ2-5; D ambiguous. The CDR3 is 13 residues long. Trimming shortened V by 3 bases and J by 6 bases, and 11 bases separated the two germline ends. CDR1 is LGHNA, CDR2 YSLEER, per germline. The CDR3: CASSQDSKKTQYF. The CDR3 DNA follows: TGCGCCAGCAGCCAGGATAGTAAAAAGACCCAGTACTTC.

The chain links TRBV7-2 to TRBJ2-7; D is undetermined. V dropped 2 bases and J dropped 0 bases, with 8 bases sitting between them. This CDR3 has 14 residues. Looked up from germline, CDR1 is SGHTA and CDR2 is FQGNSA. The CDR3, as DNA: TGTGCCAGCAGCTTATCCCACTCCTCCTACGAGCAGTACTTC. Its protein product is CASSLSHSSYEQYF.

CDR3 protein: CASRPTGGNTQYF. For the CDR3, the DNA is TGTGCCAGCAGACCTACAGGGGGCAATACGCAGTATTTT. The J gene is TRBJ2-3, the V gene TRBV6-5, with TRBD1 matching over 9 bases. The V and J ends lost 6 bases and 7 bases, in that order; junction bases with no gene match: 5. This CDR3 is built from 13 residues. Germline CDR1 is MNHEY and CDR2 is SVGAGI.

The chain combines TRBV30 with TRBJ2-7; D tentatively fits TRBD1 or TRBD2 (5 bases each). Per the germline V gene, CDR1 is GTSNPN and CDR2 is SVGIG (reference sequence). CDR3 length: 13 amino acids. The germline V and J ends were trimmed by 2 bases and 5 bases, with 13 bases remaining between them. The CDR3 region has the DNA TGTGCCTGGAGTCCCCGGTGGGGGAACGAGCAGTACGTC. This translates into CAWSPRWGNEQYV.

V gene TRBV30 combines with J gene TRBJ1-2; 7 bases line up with TRBD1. V dropped 4 bases and J dropped 4; count of bases not matched to a gene: 3. Germline values: CDR1 GTSNPN, CDR2 SVGIG (reference sequence). There are 12 residues in the CDR3. For the CDR3, the DNA is TGTGCCTGGAAGAACAGGGGCTATGGCTACACCTTC. This translates into CAWKNRGYGYTF.

This clone occurred once. V and J are TRBV23-1 and TRBJ2-3; D is unclear. TRBV23-1 qualifies as an ORF whose function is uncertain. The V gene lost 0 bases and the J gene lost 0 bases, with 10 bases spanning the gap. The CDR3 contains 16 residues. The CDR3 region has the DNA TGCGCCAGCAGTCAATCCGCGGTGGGTAGCACAGATACGCAGTATTTT. This translates into CASSQSAVGSTDTQYF.

The CDR3 sequence: CASRSLDYGYTF. The DNA for the CDR3 is TGCGCCAGCAGATCGCTCGACTATGGCTACACCTTC. The chain joins TRBV10-2 to TRBJ1-2; no clear D. There are 12 residues in the CDR3. Trimming shortened V by 6 bases and J by 3 bases, and 8 bases separated the two germline ends. Germline CDR1 is WSHSY and CDR2 is SAAADI.

The chain carries TRBV7-9 and TRBJ1-1, with 7 nucleotides matching TRBD1. Germline V gives CDR1 SEHNR, CDR2 FQNEAQ (reference sequence). V lost 5 bases and J lost 0; bases outside the gene matches: 6. This CDR3 is built from 15 residues. Here the CDR3 DNA reads TGTGCCAGCAGCCGCGGGACAGCGGTGAACACTGAAGCTTTCTTT. Protein product: CASSRGTAVNTEAFF.

The chain is built from TRBV13 and TRBJ2-1; D is unclear. The CDR3 totals 12 residues. CDR1 is PRHDT, CDR2 FYEKMQ, per germline (reference sequence). Between the trimmed V and J ends, which lost 2 bases and 6 bases, there was a span of 5 bases. CDR3 DNA sequence: TGTGCCAGCAGCTTAACGACCAATGAGCAGTTCTTC. Protein sequence: CASSLTTNEQFF.

This clone has more than one count but fewer than ten. The genes are TRBV29-1 and TRBJ1-1; tentative D call: TRBD1 (5 bases). V was pared by 8 bases and J by 1 base, with 14 bases between. Germline lookup yields CDR1 SQVTM and CDR2 ANQGSEA. The CDR3 loop spans 13 amino acids. For the CDR3, the DNA is TGCAGCTCGCTGCTGGGGCAGAACACTGAAGCTTTCTTT. This gives the protein CSSLLGQNTEAFF.

The chain joins TRBV19 to TRBJ1-1; D unresolved. With 6 bases removed from V and 2 bases from J, the gap between germline ends came to 13 bases. The germline V gene has CDR1 LNHDA and CDR2 SQIVND (reference sequence). CDR3 length: 14 residues. The CDR3 region has the DNA TGTGCCAGTAGCCCTGGATTCTTTAACACTGAAGCTTTCTTT. This sequence encodes CASSPGFFNTEAFF. Looking up the rest from reference TRBV19 and TRBJ1-1 gives the full variable domain: DGGITQSPKYLFRKEGQNVTLSCEQNLNHDAMYWYRQDPGQGLRLIYYSQIVNDFQKGDIAEGYSVSREKKESFPLTVTSAQKNPTAFYLCASSPGFFNTEAFFGQGTRLTVV.

The chain couples TRBV10-3 to TRBJ1-4; D is uncertain. CDR1 ENHRY and CDR2 SYGVKD come from the germline V gene. V was pared by 3 bases and J by 6 bases, with 14 bases between. The CDR3 loop spans 15 amino acids. The CDR3 reads CAISDALGKDEKLFF. The CDR3 coding sequence is TGTGCCATCAGTGACGCGTTGGGAAAAGATGAAAAACTGTTTTTT.

This clone was picked up a small number of times. V usage is TRBV28 and J usage is TRBJ1-2; the match to TRBD1 covers 9 bases. Trimming cost V 3 bases and J 8 bases; bases outside gene matches: 10. Germline-derived CDR1 and CDR2 are MDHEN and SYDVKM. This CDR3 has 15 amino acids. The CDR3 DNA reads as TGTGCCAGCAGTTTTCCGACCGGGACAGGGCGAGGCTACACCTTC. Encoded protein: CASSFPTGTGRGYTF.